The 25 T cell receptor beta chains below all came from one sample that was sequenced in a study of beta chain features in type 1 diabetes. The sequenced template was cDNA made from the entire isolated RNA. TCRdb keeps only in-frame clones here, not all; method: immunoSEQ multiplex PCR. The sample includes under 950,000 clones, 15% to 20% of them seen just once. The sequenced material came from naive CD4+ T cells from blood. The receptors originated from a young woman in good health.

This sequence joins TRBV9 and TRBJ1-1; D not resolved. The CDR3 totals 15 residues. Germline-derived CDR1 and CDR2 are SGDLS and YYNGEE. Trimming stripped 5 bases from V and 2 bases from J, with 16 bases between. The CDR3 region has the DNA TGTGCCAGCAGGGATGAAGTTAGGAAAAACACTGAAGCTTTCTTT. This gives the protein CASRDEVRKNTEAFF. The whole variable domain, filled in from reference TRBV9 and TRBJ1-1, reads DSGVTQTPKHLITATGQRVTLRCSPRSGDLSVYWYQQSLDQGLQFLIQYYNGEERAKGNILERFSAQQFPDLHSELNLSSLELGDSALYFCASRDEVRKNTEAFFGQGTRLTVV.

The chain has TRBV5-8 and TRBJ2-3, with 8 bases matching TRBD1. V shed 3 bases and J 4 bases; nucleotides not matched to a gene: 10. From germline, CDR1 is SGHTS and CDR2 YDEGEE. The CDR3 has 16 amino acids. DNA of the CDR3: TGTGCCAGCAGCTCGATCGGACAGGGACAGGCAGATACGCAGTATTTT. The encoded protein is CASSSIGQGQADTQYF.

This clone has just a few counts. This chain uses TRBV6-5 with TRBJ2-1, with D hard to call. The CDR3 has 11 amino acids. Per the germline V gene, CDR1 is MNHEY and CDR2 is SVGAGI. Deletions cut 5 bases from V and 5 bases from J, with 4 bases between. CDR3 sequence (DNA): TGTGCCAGCAGTCACAACAATGAGCAGTTCTTC. Translated: CASSHNNEQFF.

This clone was seen a few times. The CDR3 DNA reads as TGTGCCAGCAGTCCCCCGGGGGGCGGTCGTGAAAAACTGTTTTTT. Its translation: CASSPPGGGREKLFF. The rearrangement links TRBV28 to TRBJ1-4; tentatively, D is TRBD1 (6 bases). Germline lookup yields CDR1 MDHEN and CDR2 SYDVKM. The V gene lost 5 bases and the J gene lost 7 bases, with 17 bases spanning the gap. The CDR3 extends over 15 amino acids.

The rearrangement joins TRBV7-9 to TRBJ2-1, with D possibly being TRBD2 (7 bases). CDR3 length equals 17 residues. Per the germline V gene, CDR1 is SEHNR and CDR2 is FQNEAQ (reference sequence). V was shortened by 5 bases and J by 2 bases, with 19 bases between the two germline ends. The CDR3 region has the DNA TGTGCCAGCAGCCCCCTGCGGGGGCGGATGACCTACAATGAGCAGTTCTTC. It yields the protein CASSPLRGRMTYNEQFF.

The chain employs TRBV7-2 and TRBJ2-7, with 9 bases matching TRBD1. Germline V gene data show CDR1 as SGHTA and CDR2 as FQGNSA. V shed 5 bases, J shed 2 bases, and the junction held 7 bases outside the gene matches. The CDR3 extends over 15 amino acids. This CDR3 reads CASSLVGDRAYEQYF. The DNA of the CDR3 is TGTGCCAGCAGCCTGGTGGGGGACAGGGCCTACGAGCAGTACTTC.

CDR3 nucleotides: TGTGCCAGCAGGAGGGGGCTAACTGGGGACAGGGGAGCGAACACTGAAGCTTTCTTT. Amino acid sequence: CASRRGLTGDRGANTEAFF. V and J are TRBV5-4 and TRBJ1-1; 10 bases align to TRBD1. The CDR3 has 19 amino acids. Trimming removed 5 bases from V and 1 base from J; junction bases left unmatched: 17. Germline V gives CDR1 SGHNT, CDR2 YYREEE (reference sequence). Using reference TRBV5-4 and TRBJ1-1 for the parts outside the CDR3, the full variable domain is ETGVTQSPTHLIKTRGQQVTLRCSSQSGHNTVSWYQQALGQGPQFIFQYYREEENGRGNFPPRFSGLQFPNYSSELNVNALELDDSALYLCASRRGLTGDRGANTEAFFGQGTRLTVV.

This chain uses TRBV6-1 with TRBJ2-7; tentatively, D is TRBD1 or TRBD2 (5 bases each). Trimming took off 7 bases at V and 4 bases at J, with 14 bases between the two ends. CDR1 and CDR2 from the germline V gene are MNHNS and SASEGT. The CDR3 runs to 13 residues. CDR3 sequence: CASNRDGRYEQYF. The CDR3 DNA reads as TGTGCCAGCAACCGGGACGGACGATACGAGCAGTACTTC.

In this sample, this clone turned up a few times. The rearrangement joins TRBV23-1 to TRBJ2-7, with D possibly being TRBD2 (6 bases). TRBV23-1 is marked as an open reading frame, function uncertain. The CDR3 consists of 13 residues. V lost 2 bases, J lost 3 bases, and 8 bases lay in between. The CDR3 loop reads CASSQPGLYEQYF. The CDR3 coding sequence is TGCGCCAGCAGTCAACCGGGACTCTACGAGCAGTACTTC.

The chain combines TRBV6-4 with TRBJ2-3, with 9 bases aligning to TRBD1. V was clipped by 6 bases and J by 5 bases; unmatched bases: 3. Germline CDR1 reads MRHNA; CDR2 reads SNTAGT. The CDR3 has 13 residues. The CDR3 nucleotides are TGTGCCAGCAGCACAGGGGGCATAGATACGCAGTATTTT. Protein sequence: CASSTGGIDTQYF.

The chain is built from TRBV29-1 and TRBJ2-5; D is tentatively TRBD1 or TRBD2 (5 bases each). The germline V gene encodes CDR1 SQVTM and CDR2 ANQGSEA. The CDR3 covers 13 residues. The germline V and J ends were trimmed by 6 bases and 5 bases, with 16 bases remaining between them. The CDR3 region has the DNA TGCAGCGTCGATCCGGGACCGCAGGAGACCCAGTACTTC. This encodes CSVDPGPQETQYF.

The chain is built from TRBV7-2 and TRBJ1-2, with TRBD1 matching over 9 bases. Germline V gene data show CDR1 as SGHTA and CDR2 as FQGNSA. The junction had 8 bases not matched to a gene; V was cut back by 5 bases and J by 7 bases. The CDR3 runs to 14 residues. CDR3 bases: TGTGCCAGCAGCCTCCGGGGGGACAGGGCTGGCTACACCTTC. The encoded protein is CASSLRGDRAGYTF.

The sample holds a few counts of this clone. The rearrangement joins TRBV7-3 to TRBJ2-5; D uncertain. Per germline, CDR1 SGHTA and CDR2 FQGTGA. The CDR3 covers 13 residues. Trimming took 3 bases from V and 5 from J, leaving 10 bases between them. The CDR3 DNA sequence: TGTGCCAGCAGCTTGGGTCCCTCGGAGACCCAGTACTTC. It encodes CASSLGPSETQYF.

In nucleotides, the CDR3 is TGTGCCAGCAGCTTAACTAGCGGGAGTCATGAGCAGTTCTTC. Translated: CASSLTSGSHEQFF. The V and J genes are TRBV7-9 and TRBJ2-1; TRBD2 matches at 11 bases. The germline gives CDR1 SEHNR, CDR2 FQNEAQ (reference sequence). The ends lost 2 bases at V and 8 bases at J; junction bases unmatched: 2. The CDR3 runs to 14 residues.

This clone was observed a few times. CDR3 bases: TGTGCCAGCAGCGGGCTGGGCAGGGTTGGAGAAAAACTGTTTTTT. It translates to CASSGLGRVGEKLFF. The gene calls are TRBV2 and TRBJ1-4; possibly TRBD1 for D (5 bases). The CDR3 length is 15 residues. V was shortened by 6 bases and J by 8 bases, with 19 bases between the two germline ends. In germline, CDR1 is SNHLY, CDR2 FYNNEI.

On this clone itself: In the same sample, other DNA sequences code for this CDR3. The gene calls are TRBV7-9 and TRBJ1-1; D is uncertain. The V gene's germline CDR1 is SEHNR and CDR2 FQNEAQ (reference sequence). This CDR3 is built from 13 residues. Trimming removed 2 bases at V and 6 bases at J, with 10 bases between. This CDR3 reads CASSLLGSAEAFF. In DNA form, the CDR3 reads TGTGCCAGCAGCTTATTGGGGAGTGCTGAAGCTTTCTTT.

The chain employs TRBV29-1 and TRBJ2-5; a weak D match, TRBD2 (6 bases). This CDR3 region has 11 residues. The germline V and J ends were trimmed by 0 bases and 13 bases, with 12 bases remaining between them. The germline gives CDR1 SQVTM, CDR2 ANQGSEA. The CDR3 nucleotides read TGCAGCGTTGAAGATGGAGGGCCCCCGTACTTC. The encoded protein is CSVEDGGPPYF.

This rearrangement joins TRBV7-2 to TRBJ2-5; tentatively, D is TRBD1 (5 bases). Germline-derived CDR1 and CDR2 are SGHTA and FQGNSA. Trimming pared 5 bases from V and 1 base from J, leaving 8 bases between. This CDR3 has 13 residues. DNA of the CDR3: TGTGCCAGCAGCCGCAGGGCCCAAGAGACCCAGTACTTC. It encodes CASSRRAQETQYF.

Notes on this clone: An end of the junction does not agree with germline; a read error may underlie this. The chain recombines TRBV20-1 with TRBJ2-7, with TRBD2 matching over 10 bases. CDR1 and CDR2 (germline): DFQATT, SNEGSKA (reference sequence). The CDR3 consists of 11 residues. In DNA, the CDR3 is TGCAGTGCTAGAATAGCGGGAGGCCCCAGCTTC. It yields the protein CSARIAGGPSF.

The J gene is TRBJ1-2, the V gene TRBV2; D gene uncertain. The CDR3 consists of 15 residues. CDR1 and CDR2 (germline): SNHLY, FYNNEI. Trimming shortened V by 3 bases and J by 7 bases, and 18 bases separated the two germline ends. The CDR3 here is CASSDLSGLFSGYTF. The CDR3 DNA reads as TGTGCCAGCAGTGACCTTTCCGGGCTTTTTAGTGGCTACACCTTC.

This clone occurred a few times. The chain couples TRBV7-9 to TRBJ2-5; 7 bases fit TRBD2. The CDR3 is 15 amino acids. The V gene end was trimmed by 3 bases and the J gene end by 5 bases; junction bases not matched to a gene: 9. Per germline, CDR1 SEHNR and CDR2 FQNEAQ (reference sequence). The CDR3 sequence is CASSFSAGVGETQYF. CDR3 in DNA: TGTGCCAGCAGCTTCTCTGCGGGAGTTGGGGAGACCCAGTACTTC. The full variable domain, in which reference TRBV7-9 and TRBJ2-5 provide the parts outside the CDR3, is DTGVSQNPRHKITKRGQNVTFRCDPISEHNRLYWYRQTLGQGPEFLTYFQNEAQLEKSRLLSDRFSAERPKGSFSTLEIQRTEQGDSAMYLCASSFSAGVGETQYFGPGTRLLVL.

The CDR3 DNA follows: TGTGCCAGCAGCCCGGGACTAGCGGGACCTGGGGATGAGCAGTTCTTC. Residues: CASSPGLAGPGDEQFF. The gene calls are TRBV7-9 and TRBJ2-1, with 13 bases that match TRBD2. V shed 5 bases and J 8 bases; nucleotides not matched to a gene: 9. Germline CDR1 and CDR2: SEHNR and FQNEAQ (reference sequence). There are 16 residues in the CDR3.

This clone was detected a few times. The chain recombines TRBV18 with TRBJ2-5; possibly TRBD1 or TRBD2 for D (5 bases each). The CDR3 consists of 12 residues. Germline V gene sequence: CDR1 KGHSH, CDR2 LQKENI. Deletions cut 3 bases from V and 10 bases from J, with 12 bases between. The chain's CDR3 is CASSPGWGIQYF. CDR3 DNA sequence: TGTGCCAGCTCACCTGGATGGGGGATCCAGTACTTC.

The chain couples TRBV2 to TRBJ2-2; possible D gene TRBD1, 6 bases. Per the germline V gene, CDR1 is SNHLY and CDR2 is FYNNEI. Trimming shortened V by 6 bases and J by 5 bases, and 13 bases separated the two germline ends. This CDR3 comprises 14 residues. The CDR3 nucleotides read TGTGCCAGCAGACCCGGGACATCGACCGGGGAGCTGTTTTTT. Translation gives CASRPGTSTGELFF.

Notes on this clone: The identical CDR3 is also encoded by other nucleotide sequences in the sample. The chain has TRBV9 and TRBJ2-5; the D gene is possibly TRBD1 (6 bases). The length of the CDR3 is 14 residues. V was trimmed by 3 bases and J by 5 bases, leaving 14 bases between them. Germline CDR1 and CDR2: SGDLS and YYNGEE. This chain's CDR3 is CASSATGTSETQYF. In DNA, the CDR3 is TGTGCCAGCAGCGCTACCGGGACAAGTGAGACCCAGTACTTC.